This T cell receptor (beta chain) was sequenced during a study of cytomegalovirus exposure and HLA in healthy donors. Study details: For the roughly 400 genotyped donors, over 80% fell within the Caucasian-associated ancestry cluster. The study's findings and limits: Accounts indicate the classifier identified cytomegalovirus status with strong specificity and sensitivity. As a later analysis showed, a missense DCLRE1C variant was linked to trimming of TCR beta V- and J-genes.

V gave up 0 bases and J gave up 7 bases; unmatched junction bases: 6. Germline-derived CDR1 and CDR2 are SGDLS and YYNGEE. The CDR3 is made up of 16 amino acids. Primers: 60 Vbeta forward and 13 Jbeta reverse. TCRdb keeps only in-frame clones here, not all; method: immunoSEQ multiplex PCR. The sample's table shows about 210,000 clones. To note about this clone: Its antigen remains unidentified.

Sequenced material: PBMCs. The rearrangement joins TRBV9 to TRBJ2-1, with 11 bases aligning to TRBD2. This receptor was obtained from a woman aged 25-40 years in good health and CMV-seropositive. The CDR3 loop reads CASSVGGLAGGNEQFF. The CDR3 DNA reads TGTGCCAGCAGCGTAGGAGGTCTAGCGGGAGGAAATGAGCAGTTCTTC.